One and the same sample provided the 2 T cell receptor beta chains below, sequenced in a study of blood T cell repertoires in COVID-19. Here immunoSEQ multiplex PCR was the method, and the copy in TCRdb shows in-frame clones only, minus some. The sample consists of about 170,000 clones, roughly 84% of them appearing once. Source material: PBMCs or T cells enriched from blood (not recorded which). These receptors all come from a middle-aged man who had recovered from COVID-19.

This clone was counted a few times. V and J are TRBV5-4 and TRBJ1-4; 7 bases align to TRBD1. The CDR3 spans 17 residues. V trimming: 4 bases; J trimming: 3 bases; junction bases outside the gene matches: 12. Germline CDR1 reads SGHNT; CDR2 reads YYREEE (reference sequence). This chain's CDR3 is CASSPGQSYGANEKLFF. In DNA, the CDR3 is TGTGCCAGCAGCCCGGGACAGTCGTATGGGGCTAATGAAAAACTGTTTTTT.

This clone has just a few counts. In DNA, the CDR3 is TGTGCCCTACGGACAGGGGGCTACGGGGATGGCTACACCTTC. Protein: CALRTGGYGDGYTF. The chain links TRBV10-3 to TRBJ1-2; TRBD1 aligns across 11 bases. Germline V gene data show CDR1 as ENHRY and CDR2 as SYGVKD. CDR3 length: 14 residues. J gave up 6 bases and V 11 bases, and 11 bases lay outside the gene matches.